These 15 T cell receptor beta chains share one sample of origin, sequenced in a study of blood T cell repertoires in COVID-19. Sequencing was performed with immunoSEQ multiplex PCR; in TCRdb, only in-frame clones are kept and a portion is missing. The sample contains some 200,000 clones, roughly four fifths of which appear only once. The sample comprised PBMCs or T cells enriched from blood (not recorded which). The source of these receptors is a man aged 40-49 years who had recovered from COVID-19.

The rearrangement links TRBV3-1 (or the pseudogene TRBV3-2) to TRBJ1-1; TRBD1 matches at 8 bases. From germline, CDR1 is LGHDT and CDR2 YNNKEL (reference sequence). The junction had 4 bases not matched to a gene; V was cut back by 1 base and J by 0 bases. The CDR3 spans 16 residues. CDR3: CASSQGQGSLNTEAFF. The CDR3 DNA reads as TGTGCCAGCAGCCAAGGACAGGGGAGCCTGAACACTGAAGCTTTCTTT.

This clone was detected many times. V gene TRBV11-2 combines with J gene TRBJ1-1, with D perhaps matching TRBD1 (5 bases). The CDR3 totals 15 residues. V was shortened by 3 bases and J by 3 bases, with 14 bases between the two germline ends. Germline V lookup: CDR1 SGHAT, CDR2 FQNNGV. The CDR3 nucleotides read TGTGCCAGCAGCTTGGGTCAGGGATGGTACACTGAAGCTTTCTTT. Translated: CASSLGQGWYTEAFF.

The V and J genes are TRBV9 and TRBJ2-7, with 10 bases fitting TRBD1. V shed 0 bases, J shed 3 bases, and the junction held 9 bases outside the gene matches. The germline V gene has CDR1 SGDLS and CDR2 YYNGEE. This CDR3 has 17 amino acids. CDR3 coding DNA: TGTGCCAGCAGCGTAGGGGGTCTTCGGGACAGGGGCTACGAGCAGTACTTC. Its protein is CASSVGGLRDRGYEQYF.

The rearrangement links TRBV5-6 to TRBJ1-6; a weak D match, TRBD1 (5 bases). The CDR3 runs 14 residues. V shed 0 bases and J shed 9 bases, with 10 bases lying between them. The germline CDR1 and CDR2 sequences are SGHDT and YYEEEE. CDR3 DNA: TGTGCCAGCAGCTTGGGTTCAGGGCTTTCACCCCTCCACTTT. It translates to CASSLGSGLSPLHF.

The chain recombines TRBV5-1 with TRBJ2-3, with D perhaps matching TRBD1 (6 bases). V lost 6 bases and J 5 bases, leaving 22 bases between the germline ends. Germline V CDR1 and CDR2: SGHRS, YFSETQ. The CDR3 totals 16 residues. CDR3 loop: CASTIDSGALGDTQYF. The CDR3 DNA reads TGCGCCAGCACGATTGACTCAGGGGCGTTGGGAGATACGCAGTATTTT.

This chain connects TRBV19 to TRBJ2-7; 13 positions match TRBD2. The germline CDR1 and CDR2 sequences are LNHDA and SQIVND (reference sequence). V lost 5 bases, J lost 2 bases, and 12 bases stayed unmatched. This CDR3 is built from 18 residues. This CDR3 reads CASSSAARLAGGTYEQYF. The CDR3, as DNA: TGTGCCAGTAGTTCCGCGGCCCGACTAGCGGGGGGCACCTACGAGCAGTACTTC. The full variable domain, completed using reference TRBV19 and TRBJ2-7, is DGGITQSPKYLFRKEGQNVTLSCEQNLNHDAMYWYRQDPGQGLRLIYYSQIVNDFQKGDIAEGYSVSREKKESFPLTVTSAQKNPTAFYLCASSSAARLAGGTYEQYFGPGTRLTVT.

This clone was counted between two and nine times. The chain employs TRBV6-5 and TRBJ2-5, with D possibly matching TRBD1 (6 bases). Deletions cut 7 bases from V and 0 bases from J, with 9 bases between. This CDR3 contains 13 residues. Germline CDR1 reads MNHEY; CDR2 reads SVGAGI. The CDR3 here is CASNGQNQETQYF. The DNA for the CDR3 is TGTGCCAGCAACGGACAGAACCAAGAGACCCAGTACTTC.

This sequence joins TRBV18 and TRBJ1-1, with unresolved D. Germline V gene sequence: CDR1 KGHSH, CDR2 LQKENI. V was trimmed by 6 bases and J by 3 bases, leaving 14 bases between them. This CDR3 is 14 amino acids long. The CDR3 region is CASSTLTRDTEAFF. The CDR3 DNA reads TGTGCCAGCTCTACACTAACGAGGGACACTGAAGCTTTCTTT.

The chain joins TRBV10-1 to TRBJ1-1, with D hard to call. The CDR3 is 14 residues long. The V gene lost 0 bases and the J gene lost 4 bases, with 9 bases spanning the gap. Germline CDR1 and CDR2: WNHNN and SYGVQD (reference sequence). This CDR3 is CASSESISVTEAFF. CDR3 bases: TGCGCCAGCAGTGAGTCGATAAGCGTCACTGAAGCTTTCTTT.

In DNA, the CDR3 is TGTGCCAGCAGGCACCCGAAAACAGGGAGCTCCTATAATTCACCCCTCCACTTT. Its translation is CASRHPKTGSSYNSPLHF. This chain connects TRBV2 to TRBJ1-6; D may be TRBD1 (6 bases). Germline CDR1 SNHLY, CDR2 FYNNEI. The CDR3 length is 18 residues. Trimming shortened V by 6 bases and J by 0 bases, and 18 bases separated the two germline ends.

This rearrangement joins TRBV18 to TRBJ1-1, with TRBD1 matching over 7 bases. V shed 3 bases and J 1 base; nucleotides not matched to a gene: 2. This CDR3 comprises 14 residues. CDR1 and CDR2 from the germline V gene are KGHSH and LQKENI. CDR3 bases: TGTGCCAGCTCACCGGGACAGAAGAACACTGAAGCTTTCTTT. Translating gives CASSPGQKNTEAFF.

V usage is TRBV30 and J usage is TRBJ1-2, with a possible D match to TRBD1 (6 bases). The length of the CDR3 is 13 residues. The ends were cut back, 3 bases at V and 4 bases at J, with 12 bases in the middle. Germline V gene lookup returns CDR1 GTSNPN and CDR2 SVGIG (reference sequence). The CDR3 nucleotides read TGTGCCTGGAGAGTTGCAGGGGCCTATGGCTACACCTTC. Amino acid sequence: CAWRVAGAYGYTF.

The rearrangement uses TRBV5-1 and TRBJ1-6; the match to TRBD1 covers 7 bases. The CDR3 is 15 amino acids. Trimming took 0 bases from V and 6 from J; bases not matched to a gene: 3. Germline V CDR1 and CDR2: SGHRS, YFSETQ. The CDR3 DNA is TGCGCCAGCAGCTTGGCACAGGGGTCTAATTCACCCCTCCACTTT. Encoded protein: CASSLAQGSNSPLHF.

This clone was detected a few times. The chain has TRBV10-1 and TRBJ1-4; D not certain. The CDR3 sequence is 16 residues long. V was shortened by 2 bases and J by 3 bases, with 13 bases between the two germline ends. The germline gives CDR1 WNHNN, CDR2 SYGVQD (reference sequence). The chain's CDR3 is CASSEGGNGANEKLFF. The DNA of the CDR3 is TGCGCCAGCAGTGAGGGAGGCAACGGGGCTAATGAAAAACTGTTTTTT.

The chain couples TRBV7-6 to TRBJ1-1; maybe TRBD1 (6 bases). Trimming pared 6 bases from V and 7 bases from J, leaving 12 bases between. Germline loops: CDR1 SGHVS, CDR2 FNYEAQ. This CDR3 is 12 amino acids long. The CDR3 nucleotides are TGTGCCAGCAGAGGGGGGGTGGGTGAAGCTTTCTTT. Translating gives CASRGGVGEAFF.